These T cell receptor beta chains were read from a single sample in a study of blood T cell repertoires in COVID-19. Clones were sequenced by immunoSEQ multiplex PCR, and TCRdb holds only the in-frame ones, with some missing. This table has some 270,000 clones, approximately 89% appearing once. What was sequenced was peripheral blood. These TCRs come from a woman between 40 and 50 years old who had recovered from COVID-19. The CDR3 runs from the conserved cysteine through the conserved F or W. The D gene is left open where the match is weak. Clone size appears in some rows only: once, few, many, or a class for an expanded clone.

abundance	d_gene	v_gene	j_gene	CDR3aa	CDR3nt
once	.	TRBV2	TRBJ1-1	CASRETGLNTEAFF	TGTGCCAGCAGGGAAACAGGGCTGAACACTGAAGCTTTCTTT
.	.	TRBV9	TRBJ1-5	CASSPSSSQPQHF	TGTGCCAGCAGCCCCAGTTCCTCTCAGCCCCAGCATTTT
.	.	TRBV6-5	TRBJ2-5	CASIGQYQETQYF	TGTGCCAGCATCGGACAGTACCAAGAGACCCAGTACTTC
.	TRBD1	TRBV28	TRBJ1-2	CASSVTGTDYGYTF	TGTGCCAGCAGTGTGACAGGGACTGACTATGGCTACACCTTC
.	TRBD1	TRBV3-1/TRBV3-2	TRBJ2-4	CASSPRDRGNIQYF	TGTGCCAGCAGCCCCCGGGACAGGGGGAACATTCAGTACTTC
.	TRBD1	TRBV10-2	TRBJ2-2	CASSNGTVTNTGELFF	TGCGCCAGCAGTAATGGGACAGTTACGAACACCGGGGAGCTGTTTTTT
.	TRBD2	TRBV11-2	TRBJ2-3	CASSLIRGGGDTQYF	TGTGCCAGCAGCTTAATCCGGGGGGGAGGAGATACGCAGTATTTT
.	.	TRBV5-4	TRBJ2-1	CASSPNSYEQFF	TGTGCCAGCAGTCCTAACAGCTATGAGCAGTTCTTC
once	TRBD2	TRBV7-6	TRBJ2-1	CASSFNPGTTNEQFF	TGTGCCAGCAGTTTCAATCCTGGGACTACCAATGAGCAGTTCTTC
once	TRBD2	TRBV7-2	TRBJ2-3	CASSPKTASGGVTTDTQYF	TGTGCCAGCAGCCCAAAAACGGCTAGCGGGGGGGTTACCACAGATACGCAGTATTTT
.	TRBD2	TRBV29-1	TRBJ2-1	CSVVGLAGVDEQFF	TGCAGCGTCGTAGGACTAGCGGGAGTCGATGAGCAGTTCTTC
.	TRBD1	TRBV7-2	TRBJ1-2	CASSPPGGIPRYTF	TGTGCCAGCAGCCCCCCAGGGGGTATCCCGCGCTACACCTTC
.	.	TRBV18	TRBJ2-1	CASSPPGHYYNEQFF	TGTGCCAGCTCACCACCGGGTCACTACTACAATGAGCAGTTCTTC
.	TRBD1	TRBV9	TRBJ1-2	CASFSGTGDGYTF	TGTGCCAGCTTCTCCGGGACAGGGGATGGCTACACCTTC
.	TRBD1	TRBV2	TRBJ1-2	CATDTGGFDGYTF	TGTGCCACGGATACAGGGGGCTTCGATGGCTACACCTTC
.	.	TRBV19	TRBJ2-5	CASSIGAGEETQYF	TGTGCCAGTAGTATAGGGGCAGGGGAGGAGACCCAGTACTTC
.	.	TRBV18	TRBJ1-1	CASSPYVTEAFF	TGTGCCAGCTCGCCCTATGTCACTGAAGCTTTCTTT
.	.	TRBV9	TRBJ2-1	CASSVATSGAEQFF	TGTGCCAGCAGCGTAGCTACGAGCGGAGCTGAGCAGTTCTTC
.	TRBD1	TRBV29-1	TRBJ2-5	CSVAGQGLGETQYF	TGCAGCGTCGCAGGACAGGGCCTCGGAGAGACCCAGTACTTC
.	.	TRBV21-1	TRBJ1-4	CASSKAINEKLFF	TGTGCCAGCAGCAAAGCTATAAATGAAAAACTGTTTTTT
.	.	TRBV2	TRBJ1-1	CASSKISPIFSLLAEAFF	TGTGCCAGCAGTAAAATCTCCCCTATTTTTAGCTTGTTAGCTGAAGCTTTCTTT
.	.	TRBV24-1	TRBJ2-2	CATSSIGGPGGLFF	TGTGCCACCAGTAGCATTGGGGGGCCAGGGGGGCTGTTTTTT
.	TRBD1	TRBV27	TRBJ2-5	CASSPQGSGETQYF	TGTGCCAGCAGTCCACAGGGGTCGGGCGAAACCCAGTACTTC
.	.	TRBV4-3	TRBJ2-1	CASSLTRGGIAYNEQFF	TGCGCCAGCAGCCTCACCCGGGGCGGGATAGCCTACAATGAGCAGTTCTTC
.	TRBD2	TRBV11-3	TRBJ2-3	CASSLVVASGFTDTQYF	TGTGCCAGCAGCTTAGTGGTGGCTAGCGGTTTCACAGATACGCAGTATTTT
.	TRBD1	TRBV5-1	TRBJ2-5	CASSLAGGQETQYF	TGCGCCAGCAGCTTGGCAGGGGGCCAAGAGACCCAGTACTTC
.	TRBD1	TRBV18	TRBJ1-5	CASSPVDQGDQPQHF	TGTGCCAGCTCTCCTGTTGATCAGGGGGATCAGCCCCAGCATTTT
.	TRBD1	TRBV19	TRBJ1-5	CATKDRGNQPQHF	TGTGCCACAAAAGACAGGGGTAATCAGCCCCAGCATTTT
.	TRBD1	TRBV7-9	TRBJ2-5	CASSRGTGQETQYF	TGTGCCAGCAGCCGGGGGACAGGACAAGAGACCCAGTACTTC
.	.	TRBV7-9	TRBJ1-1	CASSSVNTEAFF	TGTGCCAGCAGCTCCGTGAACACTGAAGCTTTCTTT
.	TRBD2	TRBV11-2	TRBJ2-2	CASSLSGGWDTGELFF	TGTGCCAGCAGCTTAAGCGGGGGGTGGGACACCGGGGAGCTGTTTTTT
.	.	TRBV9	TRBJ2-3	CASSVDGGVTDTQYF	TGTGCCAGCAGCGTAGATGGCGGGGTCACAGATACGCAGTATTTT
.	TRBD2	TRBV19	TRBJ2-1	CASRPHSGSGNEQFF	TGTGCCAGTAGACCCCACAGCGGGAGTGGCAATGAGCAGTTCTTC
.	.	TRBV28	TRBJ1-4	CASTFNEKLFF	TGTGCCAGCACCTTCAATGAAAAACTGTTTTTT
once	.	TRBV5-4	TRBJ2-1	CASSLASSDNNEQFF	TGTGCCAGCAGCTTGGCGTCTAGCGATAACAATGAGCAGTTCTTC
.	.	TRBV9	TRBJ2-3	CASSVTASSSHTQYF	TGTGCCAGCAGCGTTACGGCTAGCTCTTCCCATACGCAGTATTTT
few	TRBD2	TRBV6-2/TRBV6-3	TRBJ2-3	CASSPGLALTDTQYF	TGTGCCAGCAGTCCCGGACTAGCCCTCACAGATACGCAGTATTTT
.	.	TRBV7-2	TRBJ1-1	CASSSRVWNTEAFF	TGTGCCAGCAGCTCCAGGGTATGGAACACTGAAGCTTTCTTT
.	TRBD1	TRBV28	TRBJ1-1	CASSFDRDRAFF	TGTGCCAGCAGTTTCGACAGGGATCGAGCTTTCTTT
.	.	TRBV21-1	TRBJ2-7	CASSAWTGHYEQYF	TGTGCCAGCAGCGCTTGGACAGGTCACTACGAGCAGTACTTC
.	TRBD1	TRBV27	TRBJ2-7	CASSLLSTGAYEQYF	TGTGCCAGCAGTCTTTTGTCGACAGGGGCCTACGAGCAGTACTTC
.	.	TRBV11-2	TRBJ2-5	CASSLEAETQYF	TGTGCCAGCAGCTTAGAGGCCGAGACCCAGTACTTC
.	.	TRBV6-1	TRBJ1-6	CASSEAWGGPGDF	TGTGCCAGCAGTGAAGCGTGGGGCGGACCGGGGGATTTT
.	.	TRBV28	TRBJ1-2	CATGRDHDGYTF	TGTGCCACGGGGAGGGATCATGATGGCTACACCTTC
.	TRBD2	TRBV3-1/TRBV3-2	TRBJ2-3	CASSSREQRGGLVPDTQYF	TGTGCCAGCAGCTCAAGGGAACAGCGGGGGGGCCTGGTCCCAGATACGCAGTATTTT
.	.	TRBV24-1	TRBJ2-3	CATSEATDTQYF	TGTGCCACCAGTGAGGCAACAGATACGCAGTATTTT
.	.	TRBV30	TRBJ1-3	CAWNAGTGNTIYF	TGTGCCTGGAATGCGGGAACTGGAAACACCATATATTTT
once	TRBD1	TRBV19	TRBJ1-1	CASGTGTDTEAFF	TGTGCCAGTGGAACCGGGACAGACACTGAAGCTTTCTTT
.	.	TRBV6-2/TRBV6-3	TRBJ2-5	CASSEQHIAGAETQYF	TGTGCCAGCAGCGAGCAGCATATAGCCGGCGCGGAGACCCAGTACTTC
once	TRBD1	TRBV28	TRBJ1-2	CASSFPGQPFYGYTF	TGTGCCAGCAGTTTTCCGGGACAGCCCTTCTATGGCTACACCTTC
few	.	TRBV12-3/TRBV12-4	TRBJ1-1	CASSSQANTEAFF	TGTGCCAGCAGTTCACAGGCGAACACTGAAGCTTTCTTT
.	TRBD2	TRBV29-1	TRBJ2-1	CSSSGGDSYNEQFF	TGCAGCTCCAGCGGGGGAGACTCCTACAATGAGCAGTTCTTC
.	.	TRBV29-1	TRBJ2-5	CSLTEGVGETQYF	TGCAGCCTCACCGAGGGGGTTGGGGAGACCCAGTACTTC
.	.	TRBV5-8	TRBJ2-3	CASSLDGLSTDTQYF	TGTGCCAGCAGCTTGGATGGACTGAGCACAGATACGCAGTATTTT
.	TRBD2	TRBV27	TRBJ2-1	CASHPGLAETHEQFF	TGTGCCAGCCACCCGGGCCTAGCGGAGACACATGAGCAGTTCTTC
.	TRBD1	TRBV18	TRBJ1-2	CASSPGTGLLHGYTF	TGTGCCAGCTCCCCGGGGACAGGCCTTCTACATGGCTACACCTTC
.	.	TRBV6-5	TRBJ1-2	CATLKLVYGYTF	TGTGCCACCCTAAAGTTGGTTTATGGCTACACCTTC